This TCR beta chain was sequenced in a study of metastatic and nonmetastatic thyroid tumors. For the study at large: Samples came from malignant and benign thyroid patients, and repertoires were compared across blood and tumor or nodule tissue.

TCRdb re-processed the PCR reads through MiXCR. The sample carries approximately 16,000 clones, approximately 13% recorded once. The germline V gene encodes CDR1 MDHEN and CDR2 SYDVKM. The CDR3 sequence is 14 residues long. Trimming pared 4 bases from V and 1 base from J, leaving 11 bases between. This clone was found a few times. Patients were all untreated before their thyroid surgery. The sequencing sample was made of tumor tissue. The chain is built from TRBV28 and TRBJ2-7, with D possibly being TRBD2 (5 bases). The TCR sequence derives from a female donor with papillary thyroid cancer or a benign thyroid nodule (not recorded which). Some clones in this sample may be carry-over from other donors' samples. DNA of the CDR3: TGTGCCAGCAGTTCGGAGGCAGTGTCCTACGAGCAGTACTTC. Translating it yields CASSSEAVSYEQYF.